This T cell receptor beta chain came from a study of T-cell reconstitution after alpha-beta-depleted transplantation in children. Trimming took 0 bases from V and 0 from J, leaving 5 bases between them. Germline V gives CDR1 SGHRS, CDR2 YFSETQ. The CDR3 runs 14 residues. Molecular barcoding with unique molecular identifiers was used for the TCRbeta library. TCRdb ran MiXCR on the PCR reads and lists one entry per CDR3 protein. The data show 250,000 to 400,000 distinct CDR3 sequences, 23% seen once. This clonotype was seen a few times. V usage is TRBV5-1 and J usage is TRBJ2-3, with D uncertain. The material sequenced was PBMCs, mostly from graft donor cells, taken 180 days after TCRalphabeta/CD19-depleted stem cell transplant. The clonotype originates from a male patient aged 5 to 17 who had a stem cell transplant for acute lymphoblastic leukemia, so the T cells may come from the graft donor. The CDR3 nucleotides are TGCGCCAGCAGCTTGGCCAGAAGCACAGATACGCAGTATTTT. Translated, it gives CASSLARSTDTQYF.